Here is one TCR beta chain with its context. Its antigen remains unknown. CDR3 length: 15 amino acids. V lost 7 bases to trimming and J lost 6 bases; unmatched junction nucleotides: 7. CDR1 MNHEY and CDR2 SVGAGI come from the germline V gene. The record originates from a study of cytomegalovirus exposure and HLA in healthy donors. For the study at large: Unique TCRs numbering approximately 80 million, obtained from HLA-typed donors, made up an early data release. Study results and caveats: With later analysis, a missense DCLRE1C variant became linked to TCR beta V- and J-gene trimming.

A multiplex PCR was run with 60 Vbeta primers and 13 Jbeta primers. Profiling relied on immunoSEQ multiplex PCR, and the TCRdb table lists in-frame clones only, not all of them. The sample comprises 100,000 to 150,000 clones, about 73% of which are singletons, and roughly 6% rests with the top ten. The chain carries TRBV6-5 and TRBJ2-2; 11 positions agree with TRBD2. This TCR came from a woman in her forties or fifties in good health and CMV-seropositive. The specimen was PBMCs. As DNA, the CDR3 is TGTGCCAGCATGCTAGCGGGGGGTCTGGCCGGGGAGCTGTTTTTT. Amino acid sequence: CASMLAGGLAGELFF.